This TCR beta chain emerged from a study of cytomegalovirus exposure and HLA in healthy donors. Study context: About 79 million unique TCRs from HLA-typed donors were held in an early data release. Broader study findings: 164 TCR beta chains were listed as cytomegalovirus-associated. As confirmed in vitro, a few CMV-associated chains were specific for CMV antigens.

In regard to this clone: Its antigen is unknown.

This PCR relied on a set of 60 Vbeta primers and 13 Jbeta primers. In the study's own analysis: In a later analysis, the count reached some 83 million unique TCR beta chains, with roughly 12 million shared. TCRdb keeps only in-frame clones here, not all; method: immunoSEQ multiplex PCR. For V, J and clone size, that table is used; D and trimming come from the DNA. This table holds fewer than 150,000 clones, about 79% found once. This TCR derives from a young woman in good health and CMV-seronegative. The sequencing input was PBMCs.

The CDR3 region has the DNA TGCAGCGTTGACGTCCAGCGGAAACACTACAATGAGCAGTTCTTC. Its protein is CSVDVQRKHYNEQFF. The rearrangement uses TRBV29-1 and TRBJ2-1; D perhaps matches TRBD2 (5 bases). The V and J ends lost 3 bases and 3 bases respectively, with 15 bases between them. The CDR3 has 15 residues. CDR1 is SQVTM, CDR2 ANQGSEA, per germline.